This T cell receptor beta chain originates from a study of blood T cell repertoires in COVID-19. Across the whole study: The study drew acute and convalescent COVID-19 samples from the United States, Italy and Spain.

TCRdb's copy holds only in-frame clones and misses some; the assay was immunoSEQ multiplex PCR. The data show 200,000 to 250,000 clones, with about 90% seen just once and 1.5% held by the top ten. Germline CDR1 and CDR2: SGHVS and FQNEAQ. Trimming pared 2 bases from V and 3 bases from J, leaving 8 bases between. The CDR3 runs to 14 residues. The chain has TRBV7-8 and TRBJ2-1; D is ambiguous. The TCR comes from a young man with active or convalescent COVID-19. The specimen sequenced was peripheral blood. The CDR3 sequence: CASSLTFGYNEQFF. CDR3 bases: TGTGCCAGCAGCTTAACTTTCGGCTACAATGAGCAGTTCTTC.